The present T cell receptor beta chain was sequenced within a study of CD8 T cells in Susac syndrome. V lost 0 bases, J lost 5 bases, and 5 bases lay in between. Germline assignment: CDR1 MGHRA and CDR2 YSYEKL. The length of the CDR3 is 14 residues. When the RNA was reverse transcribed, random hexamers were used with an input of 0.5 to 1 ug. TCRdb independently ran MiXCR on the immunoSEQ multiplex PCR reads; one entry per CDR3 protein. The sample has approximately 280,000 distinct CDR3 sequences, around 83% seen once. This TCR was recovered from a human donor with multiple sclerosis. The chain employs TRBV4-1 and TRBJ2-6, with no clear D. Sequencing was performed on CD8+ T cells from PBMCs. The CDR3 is CASSQELRANVLTF. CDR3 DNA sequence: TGCGCCAGCAGCCAAGAGCTGAGGGCCAACGTCCTGACTTTC.